This entry lists 18 T cell receptor beta chains sequenced from one sample in a study of T cells in Graves' hyperthyroidism and ophthalmopathy. TCR beta CDR3 regions were amplified from RNA. With the HTBI primer set, the TCR CDR3 went through a first round of RT-PCR. From the multiplex PCR reads, TCRdb called clonotypes with MiXCR, one entry per CDR3 protein. The sample lists hundreds of thousands of distinct CDR3 sequences; roughly a third were seen once. The sequenced sample was blood. These receptors were collected from a middle-aged woman with Graves' hyperthyroidism.

The chain recombines TRBV25-1 with TRBJ1-2; the match to TRBD1 covers 8 bases. Germline assignment: CDR1 MGHDK and CDR2 SYGVNS. Trimming took 6 bases from V and 3 from J; bases not matched to a gene: 3. The CDR3 totals 13 residues. The CDR3 loop reads CASRDRAHYGYTF. Here the CDR3 DNA reads TGTGCCAGCAGGGACAGGGCCCACTATGGCTACACCTTC.

This clonotype was counted between two and nine times. This chain uses TRBV5-8 with TRBJ2-7, with unresolved D. This CDR3 region has 12 residues. The germline V and J ends were trimmed by 0 bases and 5 bases, with 6 bases remaining between them. Germline lookup yields CDR1 SGHTS and CDR2 YDEGEE. The CDR3 is CASSLGPDEQYF. The CDR3 coding sequence is TGTGCCAGCAGCTTGGGCCCCGACGAGCAGTACTTC. The whole variable domain, filled in from reference TRBV5-8 and TRBJ2-7, reads EAGVTQSPTHLIKTRGQQATLRCSPISGHTSVYWYQQALGLGLQFLLWYDEGEERNRGNFPPRFSGRQFPNYSSELNVNALELEDSALYLCASSLGPDEQYFGPGTRLTVT.

The rearrangement uses TRBV20-1 and TRBJ2-2; 8 nucleotides agree with TRBD2. Germline assignment: CDR1 DFQATT and CDR2 SNEGSKA (reference sequence). CDR3 size: 16 residues. The trim removed 2 bases at V and 5 bases at J, leaving 10 bases unmatched. CDR3 loop: CSARSAGAPETGELFF. The CDR3 coding sequence is TGCAGTGCTAGATCAGCGGGGGCACCAGAAACCGGGGAGCTGTTTTTT.

This clonotype was counted only a few times. The chain couples TRBV10-3 to TRBJ2-2, with a weak D call TRBD1 (5 bases). The germline CDR1 and CDR2 sequences are ENHRY and SYGVKD. This CDR3 has 13 residues. V lost 10 bases and J 1 base, leaving 10 bases between the germline ends. The CDR3 is CATTDRNTGELFF. CDR3 coding DNA: TGTGCCACCACTGACAGGAACACCGGGGAGCTGTTTTTT.

Many counts were recorded for this clonotype. The V and J genes are TRBV10-1 and TRBJ1-1, with TRBD1 as a possible D gene (6 bases). The V end was cut by 8 bases, the J end by 9 bases, with 19 bases between. Germline CDR1 WNHNN, CDR2 SYGVQD (reference sequence). The CDR3 extends over 13 amino acids. The CDR3, as DNA: TGCGCCAGCGGAGAAACAGGGCCGATTAAAGCTTTCTTT. Protein: CASGETGPIKAFF.

As regards this clonotype: This sequence may be a read error, since a much larger clone differs from it by one base. The DNA for the CDR3 is TGTACCAGCACCAACCAGGTCCCTTCACCCCTCCACTTT. Its translation is CTSTNQVPSPLHF. This chain connects TRBV7-2 to TRBJ1-6; unclear D gene. In germline, CDR1 is SGHTA, CDR2 FQGNSA. The CDR3 contains 13 residues. Trimming pared 7 bases from V and 9 bases from J, leaving 13 bases between.

The J gene is TRBJ2-3, the V gene TRBV12-3 or TRBV12-4, with D unresolved. V was pared by 5 bases and J by 2 bases, with 17 bases between. CDR3 size: 16 residues. DNA of the CDR3: TGTGCCAGCAGTCTTTACCCGTGGGCCTACACAGATACGCAGTATTTT. Translating gives CASSLYPWAYTDTQYF.

This clonotype was seen a handful of times. The gene calls are TRBV4-3 and TRBJ2-7; 9 nucleotides line up with TRBD1. This CDR3 has 17 residues. V lost 1 base, J lost 4 bases, and 11 bases stayed unmatched. Germline V gene lookup returns CDR1 LGHNA and CDR2 YSLEER. The CDR3 nucleotides read TGCGCCAGCAGCCAAGTTCATAGGGACAGGGCTCGATACGAGCAGTACTTC. Encoded protein: CASSQVHRDRARYEQYF.

The chain recombines TRBV11-1 with TRBJ1-1; a possible D gene is TRBD1 (6 bases). Per the germline V gene, CDR1 is SGHAT and CDR2 is FQDESV (reference sequence). The V end lost 5 bases, the J end lost 3 bases, and 19 bases lay between the germline ends. This CDR3 spans 16 amino acids. CDR3 loop: CASSTHWETGYTEAFF. The CDR3 bases are TGTGCCAGCAGCACCCACTGGGAGACAGGCTACACTGAAGCTTTCTTT.

This chain uses TRBV5-6 with TRBJ2-7, with a weak D call TRBD1 (5 bases). With 4 bases removed from V and 2 bases from J, the gap between germline ends came to 19 bases. This CDR3 region has 16 residues. Germline V gives CDR1 SGHDT, CDR2 YYEEEE. The CDR3: CASSQGPWQGPYEQYF. CDR3 coding DNA: TGTGCCAGCAGCCAAGGTCCTTGGCAGGGCCCCTACGAGCAGTACTTC.

This chain links TRBV6-5 with TRBJ1-2, with D perhaps matching TRBD1 (6 bases). This CDR3 is 16 amino acids long. Germline values: CDR1 MNHEY, CDR2 SVGAGI. V was pared by 0 bases and J by 2 bases, with 13 bases between. As DNA, the CDR3 is TGTGCCAGCAGTTACTCCCTGGGGGGGGCAAACTATGGCTACACCTTC. Translated, it gives CASSYSLGGANYGYTF.

As to this clonotype: A much larger clone lies one base from this, so it may be a read error. V gene TRBV5-1 combines with J gene TRBJ2-2; D unclear. The CDR3 contains 15 residues. Germline V gene sequence: CDR1 SGHRS, CDR2 YFSETQ. The CDR3 DNA follows: TGCACCAGCAGCCAACGTCGGTCGAACACCGGGGAGCTGTTTTTT. Residues: CTSSQRRSNTGELFF.

On this clonotype: The CDR3 end shows no conserved phenylalanine or tryptophan, and so a read error is likely. The chain carries TRBV6-2 or TRBV6-3 and TRBJ2-7; D is ambiguous. The V and J ends lost 0 bases and 2 bases respectively, with 11 bases between them. The CDR3 has 15 amino acids. CDR1 is MNHEY and CDR2 is SVGEGT in the germline V gene. The CDR3 sequence is CASSYSMPPPYEQYL. In DNA, the CDR3 is TGTGCCAGCAGTTACTCGATGCCCCCCCCCTACGAGCAGTACCTC.

This clonotype came up a few times. This chain links TRBV6-6 with TRBJ1-1; tentative D call: TRBD1 (5 bases). The germline V gene encodes CDR1 MNHNY and CDR2 SVGAGI (reference sequence). The CDR3 contains 14 residues. V was trimmed by 0 bases and J by 5 bases, leaving 10 bases between them. Here the CDR3 reads CASSYSGQVTEAFF. CDR3 sequence (DNA): TGTGCCAGCAGTTACTCGGGGCAGGTAACTGAAGCTTTCTTT.

This clonotype appeared a few times. Its ends do not fully match the called genes, so a read error is possible. The chain combines TRBV10-2 with TRBJ2-7, with 8 nucleotides matching TRBD1. The CDR3 consists of 17 residues. CDR1 and CDR2 (germline): WSHSY, SAAADI. The DNA of the CDR3 is TGTGCCAGCAGTTACCAAGCCGGGACAGGCCTTACCTACGAGCAGTACTTC. Protein product: CASSYQAGTGLTYEQYF.

V and J are TRBV20-1 and TRBJ2-5; perhaps TRBD2 as D (7 bases). The germline V gene encodes CDR1 DFQATT and CDR2 SNEGSKA (reference sequence). With 6 bases removed from V and 4 bases from J, the gap between germline ends came to 12 bases. This CDR3 comprises 12 residues. For the CDR3, the DNA is TGCAGTGCCAAGGGGGGGACAGAGACCCAGTACTTC. Amino acids: CSAKGGTETQYF.

At least ten counts were recorded for this clonotype. This rearrangement joins TRBV6-2 or TRBV6-3 to TRBJ1-5, with no clear D. This CDR3 comprises 13 residues. Germline V CDR1 and CDR2: MNHEY, SVGEGT. Trimming left V 4 bases short and J 0 bases short, with 4 bases between. In nucleotides, the CDR3 is TGTGCCAGCAGTTTTAGTAGCAATCAGCCCCAGCATTTT. Translating it yields CASSFSSNQPQHF.

As concerns this clonotype: An end of the junction does not agree with germline; a read error may underlie this. The chain uses TRBV6-5 and TRBJ1-4, with D hard to call. Germline lookup yields CDR1 MNHEY and CDR2 SVGAGI. The CDR3 spans 15 residues. The CDR3, as DNA: TGTGCCAGCAGTTACATGGGGTCGGCTAATGAAAGACTGTTTTTT. It is translated as CASSYMGSANERLFF.